This TCR beta chain was identified during a study of Graves' ophthalmopathy and Graves' hyperthyroidism. Background on the study: Specimen type is peripheral blood, obtained at initial diagnosis before any treatment.

Amplification of TCR beta CDR3 regions used RNA transcripts. After a first-round RT-PCR with HTBI primers, a second-round multiplex PCR was run. TCRdb reanalysed the multiplex PCR reads using MiXCR and keeps one entry per CDR3 protein. Counted here are roughly 700,000 distinct CDR3 sequences, 40% occurring once; the ten biggest clones make up around 40%. Trimming cost V 6 bases and J 4 bases, with 18 bases left between them. The CDR3 runs 15 residues. Germline CDR1 reads SGHAT; CDR2 reads FQDESV (reference sequence). This receptor was obtained from an adult man with Graves' ophthalmopathy. The chain has TRBV11-1 and TRBJ1-1, with D maybe TRBD1 (5 bases). What was sequenced was peripheral blood. CDR3 residues: CASRPRDFAGTEAFF. CDR3 sequence (DNA): TGTGCCAGCAGACCCAGGGATTTCGCGGGCACTGAAGCTTTCTTT. Filled out from reference TRBV11-1 and TRBJ1-1, the complete variable domain reads EAEVAQSPRYKITEKSQAVAFWCDPISGHATLYWYRQILGQGPELLVQFQDESVVDDSQLPKDRFSAERLKGVDSTLKIQPAELGDSAMYLCASRPRDFAGTEAFFGQGTRLTVV.